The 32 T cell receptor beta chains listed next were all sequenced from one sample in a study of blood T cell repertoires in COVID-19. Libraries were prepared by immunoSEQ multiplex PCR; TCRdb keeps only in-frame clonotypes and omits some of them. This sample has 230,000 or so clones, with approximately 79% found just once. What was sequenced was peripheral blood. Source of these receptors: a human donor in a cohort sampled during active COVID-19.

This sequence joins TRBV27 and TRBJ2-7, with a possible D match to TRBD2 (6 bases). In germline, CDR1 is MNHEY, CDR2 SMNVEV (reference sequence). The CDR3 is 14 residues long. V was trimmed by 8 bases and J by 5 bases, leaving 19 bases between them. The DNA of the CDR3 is TGTGCCAGCGGATTCTGGGGGGAATGGAACGAGCAGTACTTC. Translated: CASGFWGEWNEQYF.

The CDR3 region has the DNA TGTGCCAGCAGCTTAGCTCTAGCGGGAGGGACCTACGAGCAGTACTTC. Translation gives CASSLALAGGTYEQYF. The V gene is TRBV7-9, the J gene TRBJ2-7, with 12 bases fitting TRBD2. Germline values: CDR1 SEHNR, CDR2 FQNEAQ (reference sequence). The CDR3 consists of 16 residues. With 0 bases clipped from V and 2 bases from J, the junction kept 2 bases outside the gene matches.

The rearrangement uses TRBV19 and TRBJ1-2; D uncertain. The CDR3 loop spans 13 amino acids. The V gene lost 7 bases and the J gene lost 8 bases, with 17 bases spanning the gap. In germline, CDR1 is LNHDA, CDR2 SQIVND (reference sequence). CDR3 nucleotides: TGTGCCAGTACCTCGAGGGCCAGTTGGGGCTACACCTTC. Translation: CASTSRASWGYTF.

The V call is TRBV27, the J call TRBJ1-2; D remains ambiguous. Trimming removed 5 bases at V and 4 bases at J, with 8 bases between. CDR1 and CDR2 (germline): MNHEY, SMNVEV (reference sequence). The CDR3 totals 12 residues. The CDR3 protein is CASSPRGYGYTF. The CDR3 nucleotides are TGTGCCAGCAGTCCCCGAGGCTATGGCTACACCTTC.

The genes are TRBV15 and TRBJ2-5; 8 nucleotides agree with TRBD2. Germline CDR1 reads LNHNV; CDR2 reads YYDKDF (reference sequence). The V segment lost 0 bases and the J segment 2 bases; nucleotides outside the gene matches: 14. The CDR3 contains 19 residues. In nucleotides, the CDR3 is TGTGCCACCAGCAGAGATCGGCGGGCTAGCGGGTTAATACAAGAGACCCAGTACTTC. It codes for CATSRDRRASGLIQETQYF. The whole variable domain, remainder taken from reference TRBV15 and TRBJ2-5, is DAMVIQNPRYQVTQFGKPVTLSCSQTLNHNVMYWYQQKSSQAPKLLFHYYDKDFNNEADTPDNFQSRRPNTSFCFLDIRSPGLGDTAMYLCATSRDRRASGLIQETQYFGPGTRLLVL.

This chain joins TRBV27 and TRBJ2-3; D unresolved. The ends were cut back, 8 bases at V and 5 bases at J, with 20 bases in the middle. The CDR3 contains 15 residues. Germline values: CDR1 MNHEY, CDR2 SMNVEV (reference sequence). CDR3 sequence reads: CASAPISISGDTQYF. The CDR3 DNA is TGTGCCAGCGCACCAATTAGCATCTCGGGAGATACGCAGTATTTT.

CDR3 sequence reads: CASWRLAGTTDTQYF. CDR3 sequence (DNA): TGTGCCAGCTGGAGACTAGCGGGCACCACAGATACGCAGTATTTT. The chain recombines TRBV27 with TRBJ2-3, with 10 bases lining up with TRBD2. Germline V gene lookup returns CDR1 MNHEY and CDR2 SMNVEV (reference sequence). Trimming removed 8 bases from V and 2 bases from J; junction bases left unmatched: 7. The CDR3 covers 15 residues.

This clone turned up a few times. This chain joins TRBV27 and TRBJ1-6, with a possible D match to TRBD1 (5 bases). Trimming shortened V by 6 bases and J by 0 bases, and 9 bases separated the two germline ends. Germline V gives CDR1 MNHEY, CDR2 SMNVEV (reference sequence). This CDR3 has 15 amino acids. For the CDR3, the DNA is TGTGCCAGCAGATTTACAGGCTCCTATAATTCACCCCTCCACTTT. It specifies CASRFTGSYNSPLHF.

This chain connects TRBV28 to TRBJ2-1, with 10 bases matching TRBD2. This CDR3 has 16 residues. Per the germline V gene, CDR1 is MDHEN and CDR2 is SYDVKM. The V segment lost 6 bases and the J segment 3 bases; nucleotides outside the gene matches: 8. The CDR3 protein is CASSPVLAGDYNEQFF. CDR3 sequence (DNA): TGTGCCAGCAGCCCCGTCCTAGCGGGAGACTACAATGAGCAGTTCTTC.

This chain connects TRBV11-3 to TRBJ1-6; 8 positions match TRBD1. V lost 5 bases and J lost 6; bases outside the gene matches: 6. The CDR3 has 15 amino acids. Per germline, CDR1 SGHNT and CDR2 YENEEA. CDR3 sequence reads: CASSATGQANSPLHF. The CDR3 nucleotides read TGTGCCAGCAGCGCCACGGGACAGGCTAATTCACCCCTCCACTTT.

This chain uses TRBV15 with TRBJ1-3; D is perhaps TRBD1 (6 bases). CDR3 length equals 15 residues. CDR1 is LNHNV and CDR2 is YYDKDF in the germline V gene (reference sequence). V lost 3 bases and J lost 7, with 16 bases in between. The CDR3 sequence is CATSSLQGIGNTIYF. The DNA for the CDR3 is TGTGCCACCAGCAGTCTGCAGGGGATTGGGAACACCATATATTTT.

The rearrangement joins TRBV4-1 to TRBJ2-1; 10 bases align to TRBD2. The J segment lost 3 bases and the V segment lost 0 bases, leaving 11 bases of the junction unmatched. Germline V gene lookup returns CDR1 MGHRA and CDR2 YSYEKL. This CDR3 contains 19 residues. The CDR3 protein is CASSQEWGTSDLRYNEQFF. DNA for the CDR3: TGCGCCAGCAGCCAAGAGTGGGGGACTAGCGACCTACGCTACAATGAGCAGTTCTTC.

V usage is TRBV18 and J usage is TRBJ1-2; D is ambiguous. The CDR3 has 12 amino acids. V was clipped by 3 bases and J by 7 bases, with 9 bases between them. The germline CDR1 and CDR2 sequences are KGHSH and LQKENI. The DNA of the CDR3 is TGTGCCAGCTCACCCTCCGCGGTTGGCTACACCTTC. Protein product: CASSPSAVGYTF.

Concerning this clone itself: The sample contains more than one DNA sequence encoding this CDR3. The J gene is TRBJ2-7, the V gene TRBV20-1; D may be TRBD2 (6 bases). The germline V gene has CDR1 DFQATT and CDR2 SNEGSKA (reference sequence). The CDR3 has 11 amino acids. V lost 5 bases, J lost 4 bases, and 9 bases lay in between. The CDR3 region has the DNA TGCAGTGCTCGGGACTTTTACGAGCAGTACTTC. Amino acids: CSARDFYEQYF.

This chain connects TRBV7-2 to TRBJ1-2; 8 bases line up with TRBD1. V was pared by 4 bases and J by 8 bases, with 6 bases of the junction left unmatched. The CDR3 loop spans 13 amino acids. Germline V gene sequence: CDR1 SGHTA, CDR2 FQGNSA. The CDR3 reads CASSSQGAGGYTF. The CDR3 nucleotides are TGTGCCAGCAGCTCCCAGGGGGCAGGAGGCTACACCTTC. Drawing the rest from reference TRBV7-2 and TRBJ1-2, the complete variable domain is GAGVSQSPSNKVTEKGKDVELRCDPISGHTALYWYRQSLGQGLEFLIYFQGNSAPDKSGLPSDRFSAERTGGSVSTLTIQRTQQEDSAVYLCASSSQGAGGYTFGSGTRLTVV.

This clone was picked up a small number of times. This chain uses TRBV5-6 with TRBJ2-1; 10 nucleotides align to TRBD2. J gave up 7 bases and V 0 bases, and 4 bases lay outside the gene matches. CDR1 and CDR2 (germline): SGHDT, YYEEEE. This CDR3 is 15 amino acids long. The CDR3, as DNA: TGTGCCAGCAGCTTGGTAGCGGGAGGCGGAAATGAGCAGTTCTTC. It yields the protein CASSLVAGGGNEQFF.

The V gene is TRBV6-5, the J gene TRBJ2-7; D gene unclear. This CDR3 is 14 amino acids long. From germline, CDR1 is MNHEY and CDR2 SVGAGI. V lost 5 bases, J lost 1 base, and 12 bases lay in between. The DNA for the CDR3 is TGTGCCAGCAGTCAAACCGCAGGTTCCTACGAGCAGTACTTC. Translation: CASSQTAGSYEQYF.

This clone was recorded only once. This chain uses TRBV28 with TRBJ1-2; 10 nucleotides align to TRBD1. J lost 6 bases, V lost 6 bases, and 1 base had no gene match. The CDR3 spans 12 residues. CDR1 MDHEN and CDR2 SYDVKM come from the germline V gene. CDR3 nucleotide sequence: TGTGCCAGCAGCGGGACAGGGGATGGCTACACCTTC. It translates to CASSGTGDGYTF.

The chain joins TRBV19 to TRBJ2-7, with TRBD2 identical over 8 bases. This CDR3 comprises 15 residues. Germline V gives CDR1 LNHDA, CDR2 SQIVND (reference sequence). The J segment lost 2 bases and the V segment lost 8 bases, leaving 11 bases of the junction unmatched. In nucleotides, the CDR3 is TGTGCCAGTGCGAGGACTAGCCTTGGAACCTACGAGCAGTACTTC. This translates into CASARTSLGTYEQYF.

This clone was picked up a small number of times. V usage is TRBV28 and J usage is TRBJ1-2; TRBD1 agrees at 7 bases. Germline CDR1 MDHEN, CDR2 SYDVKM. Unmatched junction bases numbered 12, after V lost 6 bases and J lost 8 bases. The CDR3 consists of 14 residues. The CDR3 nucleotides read TGTGCCAGCAGCCGAGGTCGACAGGGAGACGGCTACACCTTC. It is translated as CASSRGRQGDGYTF.

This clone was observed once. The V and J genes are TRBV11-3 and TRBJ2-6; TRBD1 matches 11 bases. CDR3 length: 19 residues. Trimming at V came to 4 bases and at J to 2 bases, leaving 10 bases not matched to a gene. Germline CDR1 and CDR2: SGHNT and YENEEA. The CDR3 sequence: CASSSGTGGNIAGANVLTF. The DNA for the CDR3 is TGTGCCAGCAGCTCCGGGACAGGGGGAAACATCGCTGGGGCCAACGTCCTGACTTTC.

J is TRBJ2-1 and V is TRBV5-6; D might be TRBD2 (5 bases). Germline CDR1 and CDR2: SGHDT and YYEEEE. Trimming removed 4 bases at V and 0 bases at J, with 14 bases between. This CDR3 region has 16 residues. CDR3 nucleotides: TGTGCCAGCAGCCCTCCCCCAGCGGACTCCTACAATGAGCAGTTCTTC. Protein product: CASSPPPADSYNEQFF.

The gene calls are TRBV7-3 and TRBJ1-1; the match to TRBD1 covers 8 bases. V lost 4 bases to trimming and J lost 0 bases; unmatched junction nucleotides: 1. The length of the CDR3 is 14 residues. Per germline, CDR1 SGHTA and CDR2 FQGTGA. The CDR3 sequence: CASSSTGVNTEAFF. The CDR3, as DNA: TGTGCCAGCAGCTCGACAGGGGTGAACACTGAAGCTTTCTTT.

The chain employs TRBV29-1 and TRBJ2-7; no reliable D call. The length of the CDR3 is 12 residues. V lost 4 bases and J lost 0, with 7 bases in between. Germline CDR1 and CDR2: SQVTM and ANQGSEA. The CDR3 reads CSVAPSSYEQYF. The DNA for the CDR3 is TGCAGCGTTGCCCCCTCCTCCTACGAGCAGTACTTC.

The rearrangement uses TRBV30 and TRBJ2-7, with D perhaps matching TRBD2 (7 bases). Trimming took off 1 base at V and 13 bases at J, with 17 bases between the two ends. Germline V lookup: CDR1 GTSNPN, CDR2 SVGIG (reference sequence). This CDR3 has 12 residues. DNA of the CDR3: TGTGCCTGGAGTGCTTGGGGGGGCCAGTCCTACTTC. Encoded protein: CAWSAWGGQSYF. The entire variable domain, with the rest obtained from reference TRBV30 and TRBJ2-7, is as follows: SQTIHQWPATLVQPVGSPLSLECTVEGTSNPNLYWYRQAAGRGLQLLFYSVGIGQISSEVPQNLSASRPQDRQFILSSKKLLLSDSGFYLCAWSAWGGQSYFGPGTRLTVT.

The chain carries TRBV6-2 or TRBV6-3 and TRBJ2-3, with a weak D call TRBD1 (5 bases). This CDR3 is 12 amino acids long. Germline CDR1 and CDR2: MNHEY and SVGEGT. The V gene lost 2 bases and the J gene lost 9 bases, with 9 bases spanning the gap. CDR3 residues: CASSYAQGTQYF. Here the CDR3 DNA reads TGTGCCAGCAGTTACGCCCAGGGCACGCAGTATTTT.

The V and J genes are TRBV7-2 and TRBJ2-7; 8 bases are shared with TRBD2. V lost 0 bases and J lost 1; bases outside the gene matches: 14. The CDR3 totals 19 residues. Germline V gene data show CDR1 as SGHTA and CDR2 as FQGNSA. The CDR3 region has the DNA TGTGCCAGCAGCTTAGCGTTCGGAGCGGGAGATTTTAGGTCCTACGAGCAGTACTTC. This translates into CASSLAFGAGDFRSYEQYF.

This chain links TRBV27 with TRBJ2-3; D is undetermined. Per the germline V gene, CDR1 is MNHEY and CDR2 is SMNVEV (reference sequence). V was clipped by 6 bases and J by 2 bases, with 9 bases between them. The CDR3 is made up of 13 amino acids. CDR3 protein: CASRLLDTDTQYF. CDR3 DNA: TGTGCCAGCAGACTCCTAGACACAGATACGCAGTATTTT.

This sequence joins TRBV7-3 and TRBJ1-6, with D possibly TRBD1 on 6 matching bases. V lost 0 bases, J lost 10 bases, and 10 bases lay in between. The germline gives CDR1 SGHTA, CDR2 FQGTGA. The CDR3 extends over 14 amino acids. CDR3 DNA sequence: TGTGCCAGCAGCTTAACGGTGGGGGCCTCACCCCTCCACTTT. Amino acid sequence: CASSLTVGASPLHF.

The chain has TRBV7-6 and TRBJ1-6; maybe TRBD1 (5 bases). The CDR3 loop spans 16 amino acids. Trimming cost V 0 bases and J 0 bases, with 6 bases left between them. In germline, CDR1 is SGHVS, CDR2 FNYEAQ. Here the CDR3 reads CASSLAGGSYNSPLHF. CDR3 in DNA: TGTGCCAGCAGCTTAGCGGGGGGCTCCTATAATTCACCCCTCCACTTT.

The CDR3 loop is CASSRRSYEQYF. The CDR3, as DNA: TGTGCCAGCAGTAGGAGGTCCTACGAGCAGTACTTC. The chain carries TRBV6-5 and TRBJ2-7; maybe TRBD2 (5 bases). CDR1 and CDR2 from the germline V gene are MNHEY and SVGAGI. The germline V and J ends were trimmed by 5 bases and 1 base, with 6 bases remaining between them. The CDR3 runs to 12 residues.

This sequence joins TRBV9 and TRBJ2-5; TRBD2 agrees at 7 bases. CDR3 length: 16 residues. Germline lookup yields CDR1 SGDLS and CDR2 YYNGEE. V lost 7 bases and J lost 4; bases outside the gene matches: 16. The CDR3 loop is CASAEGAGSTGETQYF. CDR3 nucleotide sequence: TGTGCCAGCGCCGAGGGAGCGGGAAGCACCGGAGAGACCCAGTACTTC.